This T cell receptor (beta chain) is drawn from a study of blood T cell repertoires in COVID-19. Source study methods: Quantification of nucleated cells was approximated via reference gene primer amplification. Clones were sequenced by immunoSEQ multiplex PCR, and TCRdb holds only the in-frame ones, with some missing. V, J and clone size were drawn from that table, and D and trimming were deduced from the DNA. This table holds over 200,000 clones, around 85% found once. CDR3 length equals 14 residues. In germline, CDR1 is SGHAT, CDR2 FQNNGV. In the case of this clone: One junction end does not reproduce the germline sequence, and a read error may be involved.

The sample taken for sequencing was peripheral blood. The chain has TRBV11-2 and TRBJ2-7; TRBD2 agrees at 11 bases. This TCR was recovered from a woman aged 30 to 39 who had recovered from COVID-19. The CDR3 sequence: CASLAFPTSGGPDF. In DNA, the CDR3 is TGTGCCAGCTTAGCCTTCCCAACTAGCGGGGGACCTGACTTC.